The T cell receptor (beta chain) described here comes from a study of STAT5B mutations in CD4+ large granular lymphocyte leukemia. This CDR3 is 15 amino acids long. The ends lost 1 base at V and 1 base at J; junction bases unmatched: 2. The V gene's germline CDR1 is LNHDA and CDR2 SQIVND (reference sequence). Regarding this clone: Its antigen is not identified.

Study-wide findings and caveats: 8/27 top patient clones versus 2/35 control clones were TRBV06-family. CD4-sorted patient repertoires seemed more clonal than healthy CD4+ repertoires.

Clones were sequenced by immunoSEQ multiplex PCR, and TCRdb holds only the in-frame ones, with some missing. The table records roughly 29,000 clones, roughly 77% of them present only once. The V gene is TRBV19, the J gene TRBJ2-5; 8 bases are a match to TRBD1. Sequencing input: CD4+ T cells from blood buffy coats. The clonotype comes from a human donor in good health. The CDR3 sequence: CASSIGQGAQETQYF. DNA of the CDR3: TGTGCCAGTAGTATAGGCCAGGGGGCCCAAGAGACCCAGTACTTC.